These T cell receptor beta chains were read from a single sample in a study of cytomegalovirus exposure and HLA in healthy donors. The assay was immunoSEQ multiplex PCR, and TCRdb's table has in-frame clones only and misses some. The sample yields 110,000 to 150,000 clones, 80% seen once. The material sequenced was PBMCs. The receptors shown here come from a man in his forties in good health and CMV-seronegative. Each CDR3 is given with its conserved first and last residue. D genes are given only for firm matches. Rows may omit the clone size; those that give it use once, few, many or a size class.

cdr3_nt: TGCAGCGTTTATAGGGGGAACGAGCAGTACTTC
cdr3_aa: CSVYRGNEQYF
v_call: TRBV29-1
j_call: TRBJ2-7
d_call: .
clone_size: .

cdr3_nt: TGTGCCAGCAGCCCGCGCCCTCTGTTAGTTTATTCTGAAGCTTTCTTT
cdr3_aa: CASSPRPLLVYSEAFF
v_call: TRBV7-8
j_call: TRBJ1-1
d_call: .
clone_size: .

cdr3_nt: TGCGCCAGCAGTCAATCGAACAGGGAGCAGTACTTC
cdr3_aa: CASSQSNREQYF
v_call: TRBV23-1
j_call: TRBJ2-7
d_call: .
clone_size: .

cdr3_nt: TGTGCCAGCAGCTTAGCGAATGGTCTAGCGGGCGGGGGGGGCACAGATACGCAGTATTTT
cdr3_aa: CASSLANGLAGGGGTDTQYF
v_call: TRBV7-2
j_call: TRBJ2-3
d_call: TRBD2
clone_size: .

cdr3_nt: TGTGCCTGGAGCGGTCAGAACACTGAAGCTTTCTTT
cdr3_aa: CAWSGQNTEAFF
v_call: TRBV30
j_call: TRBJ1-1
d_call: .
clone_size: .

cdr3_nt: TGTGCTAGTGGTTTGGGACAGCTTCAGAACACTGAAGCTTTCTTT
cdr3_aa: CASGLGQLQNTEAFF
v_call: TRBV12-5
j_call: TRBJ1-1
d_call: .
clone_size: few

cdr3_nt: TGTGCCAGCAGTTTAGGGCCATTCGAGACTGAAGCTTTCTTT
cdr3_aa: CASSLGPFETEAFF
v_call: TRBV28
j_call: TRBJ1-1
d_call: .
clone_size: .

cdr3_nt: TGTGCCAGTAGTACCGACGGGGGGTACGAGCAGTACTTC
cdr3_aa: CASSTDGGYEQYF
v_call: TRBV19
j_call: TRBJ2-7
d_call: TRBD2
clone_size: .

cdr3_nt: TGTGCCTGGACCCTCGAGGGACTAGCGGGGGGAGTAAATACGCAGTATTTT
cdr3_aa: CAWTLEGLAGGVNTQYF
v_call: TRBV30
j_call: TRBJ2-3
d_call: TRBD2
clone_size: .

cdr3_nt: TGTGCCAGCAGTGAAGCGGGGGGAGGCTACACCTTC
cdr3_aa: CASSEAGGGYTF
v_call: TRBV6-1
j_call: TRBJ1-2
d_call: .
clone_size: .

cdr3_nt: TGTGCCAGCAGCTTACGGAAAGGGGGCATGGGCAATCAGCCCCAGCATTTT
cdr3_aa: CASSLRKGGMGNQPQHF
v_call: TRBV11-3
j_call: TRBJ1-5
d_call: TRBD1
clone_size: .

cdr3_nt: TGTGCCAGCAGCTTAGACAGGGGGAAGAATGAAAAACTGTTTTTT
cdr3_aa: CASSLDRGKNEKLFF
v_call: TRBV11-2
j_call: TRBJ1-4
d_call: TRBD1
clone_size: .

cdr3_nt: TGTGCCGAGGGGCGGGGGGGCGATGAGCAGTTCTTC
cdr3_aa: CAEGRGGDEQFF
v_call: TRBV28
j_call: TRBJ2-1
d_call: TRBD2
clone_size: .

cdr3_nt: TGTGCCAGCAGCCTGACAGGGGCGGGCTACTATGGCTACACCTTC
cdr3_aa: CASSLTGAGYYGYTF
v_call: TRBV7-2
j_call: TRBJ1-2
d_call: TRBD1
clone_size: .

cdr3_nt: TGCGCCAGCAGCTTGGGTGGGACAGGGACAACCTATGGCTACACCTTC
cdr3_aa: CASSLGGTGTTYGYTF
v_call: TRBV5-1
j_call: TRBJ1-2
d_call: TRBD1
clone_size: .

cdr3_nt: TGTGCCAGTAGTACCGGGTTCACGGAGGCTTTCTTT
cdr3_aa: CASSTGFTEAFF
v_call: TRBV19
j_call: TRBJ1-1
d_call: .
clone_size: .

cdr3_nt: TGTGCCAGCTCACCACGCGGACAGGGGGCGCTTCAGCCCCAGCATTTT
cdr3_aa: CASSPRGQGALQPQHF
v_call: TRBV18
j_call: TRBJ1-5
d_call: TRBD1
clone_size: .

cdr3_nt: TGTGCCACCAGCAGAGACGGAGCGGGACAGGGAGGCTTGAACACTGAAGCTTTCTTT
cdr3_aa: CATSRDGAGQGGLNTEAFF
v_call: TRBV15
j_call: TRBJ1-1
d_call: TRBD1
clone_size: .

cdr3_nt: TGTGCCAGCAGGGCGACACCAAACACTGAAGCTTTCTTT
cdr3_aa: CASRATPNTEAFF
v_call: TRBV9
j_call: TRBJ1-1
d_call: .
clone_size: once

cdr3_nt: TGCGCCAGCAGCCAAGATCCCTCTAGGGAAAAACTGTTTTTT
cdr3_aa: CASSQDPSREKLFF
v_call: TRBV4-1
j_call: TRBJ1-4
d_call: .
clone_size: .

cdr3_nt: TGCGCCAGCAGCCAAGACGGGCTCGGGACAAACTATGGCTACACCTTC
cdr3_aa: CASSQDGLGTNYGYTF
v_call: TRBV4-3
j_call: TRBJ1-2
d_call: .
clone_size: .

cdr3_nt: TGTGCCAGCAGCAGCGAGCTTGGTGGCTACACCTTC
cdr3_aa: CASSSELGGYTF
v_call: TRBV9
j_call: TRBJ1-2
d_call: .
clone_size: .

cdr3_nt: TGTGCCAGCAGTTACTCACTAGCGGGGGGGGAGACCCAGTACTTC
cdr3_aa: CASSYSLAGGETQYF
v_call: TRBV6-5
j_call: TRBJ2-5
d_call: TRBD2
clone_size: .

cdr3_nt: TGCGCCAGCAGCGTAGGACAGGGGGTTAGCACAGATACGCAGTATTTT
cdr3_aa: CASSVGQGVSTDTQYF
v_call: TRBV5-1
j_call: TRBJ2-3
d_call: TRBD1
clone_size: .

cdr3_nt: TGTGCCACTAGGGGGAGCTCCTACAATGAGCAGTTCTTC
cdr3_aa: CATRGSSYNEQFF
v_call: TRBV6-5
j_call: TRBJ2-1
d_call: .
clone_size: .

cdr3_nt: TGTGCCAGCAGCAGGCCAGGGGGGGAGACCCAGTACTTC
cdr3_aa: CASSRPGGETQYF
v_call: TRBV7-2
j_call: TRBJ2-5
d_call: .
clone_size: .

cdr3_nt: TGCGCCAGCAGCTTGATCCAACAGGGCGATGGCTACACCTTC
cdr3_aa: CASSLIQQGDGYTF
v_call: TRBV5-1
j_call: TRBJ1-2
d_call: .
clone_size: .

cdr3_nt: TGTGCCAGCAGCTCGGGACAAATAGATGGCTACACCTTC
cdr3_aa: CASSSGQIDGYTF
v_call: TRBV5-6
j_call: TRBJ1-2
d_call: .
clone_size: .

cdr3_nt: TGTGCCAGCAGCTCCCGGGGAGTCTTGAACACTGAAGCTTTCTTT
cdr3_aa: CASSSRGVLNTEAFF
v_call: TRBV11-2
j_call: TRBJ1-1
d_call: .
clone_size: .

cdr3_nt: TGTGCCAGCAGGTCGGGACAGGTCTCCGAGCAGTACTTC
cdr3_aa: CASRSGQVSEQYF
v_call: TRBV6-5
j_call: TRBJ2-7
d_call: TRBD1
clone_size: .

cdr3_nt: TGTGCCAGCAGCTTATGGACAGGGGGCACAGATACGCAGTATTTT
cdr3_aa: CASSLWTGGTDTQYF
v_call: TRBV7-9
j_call: TRBJ2-3
d_call: TRBD1
clone_size: .

cdr3_nt: TGTGCCAGCAGTTCGGCAGGGGTGGTCGGGGAGCTGTTTTTT
cdr3_aa: CASSSAGVVGELFF
v_call: TRBV28
j_call: TRBJ2-2
d_call: .
clone_size: .

cdr3_nt: TGCGCCAGCAGCCAAGGGACAGGGATAAATTCACCCCTCCACTTT
cdr3_aa: CASSQGTGINSPLHF
v_call: TRBV4-1
j_call: TRBJ1-6
d_call: TRBD1
clone_size: .

cdr3_nt: TGTGCCAGCAGCAAGGACATCCCAGATACGCAGTATTTT
cdr3_aa: CASSKDIPDTQYF
v_call: TRBV6-4
j_call: TRBJ2-3
d_call: .
clone_size: .

cdr3_nt: TGTGCCAGCAGCTTGTCACAGGCTAGAACCTACGAGCAGTACTTC
cdr3_aa: CASSLSQARTYEQYF
v_call: TRBV5-6
j_call: TRBJ2-7
d_call: .
clone_size: .

cdr3_nt: TGTGCCAGCAGCTTGAGGGTAGAGGGAACTGGAAACACCATATATTTT
cdr3_aa: CASSLRVEGTGNTIYF
v_call: TRBV5-5
j_call: TRBJ1-3
d_call: .
clone_size: few

cdr3_nt: TGTGCCACCAGCAGAGTTGGGGGGGGCACTGAAGCTTTCTTT
cdr3_aa: CATSRVGGGTEAFF
v_call: TRBV15
j_call: TRBJ1-1
d_call: .
clone_size: .

cdr3_nt: TGTGCCAGTAGTAGAACGGGGGTGCGCACAGATACGCAGTATTTT
cdr3_aa: CASSRTGVRTDTQYF
v_call: TRBV19
j_call: TRBJ2-3
d_call: .
clone_size: .

cdr3_nt: TGTGCCAGCAGCACAAAACAGGGTTCCACAGATACGCAGTATTTT
cdr3_aa: CASSTKQGSTDTQYF
v_call: TRBV9
j_call: TRBJ2-3
d_call: .
clone_size: .

cdr3_nt: TGTGCCAGCAGTTTAGGCGGGGAGTCGAGCAATCAGCCCCAGCATTTT
cdr3_aa: CASSLGGESSNQPQHF
v_call: TRBV28
j_call: TRBJ1-5
d_call: .
clone_size: .

cdr3_nt: TGTGCCAGCAGCGCCCAAGCATTCGGGACAGGGGCCTACGAGCAGTACTTC
cdr3_aa: CASSAQAFGTGAYEQYF
v_call: TRBV9
j_call: TRBJ2-7
d_call: TRBD1
clone_size: .

cdr3_nt: TGTGCCAGCAGTTTAGGGGAAAGAAGGGGGCCCCAGCATTTT
cdr3_aa: CASSLGERRGPQHF
v_call: TRBV2
j_call: TRBJ1-5
d_call: .
clone_size: many

cdr3_nt: TGTGCCAGCAGTTTTAGCGGAAACACTGAAGCTTTCTTT
cdr3_aa: CASSFSGNTEAFF
v_call: TRBV27
j_call: TRBJ1-1
d_call: .
clone_size: few

cdr3_nt: TGTGCCAGCAGCCCTCGGACAGGCCTTCGCACAGATACGCAGTATTTT
cdr3_aa: CASSPRTGLRTDTQYF
v_call: TRBV7-8
j_call: TRBJ2-3
d_call: TRBD1
clone_size: .

cdr3_nt: TGCGCCAGCAGCCAAAAGGGGCAGGGCTTCATCCACAATGAGCAGTTCTTC
cdr3_aa: CASSQKGQGFIHNEQFF
v_call: TRBV4-3
j_call: TRBJ2-1
d_call: .
clone_size: .

cdr3_nt: TGTGCCAGCAGCAGCCCAGGGGGCTTGTATGGCTACACCTTC
cdr3_aa: CASSSPGGLYGYTF
v_call: TRBV7-2
j_call: TRBJ1-2
d_call: TRBD1
clone_size: .